This entry describes one TCR beta chain. These data come from a study of blood T cell repertoires in COVID-19. Losses at the gene ends were 3 bases for V and 6 bases for J; bases not matched to a gene: 12. Looked up from germline, CDR1 is MDHEN and CDR2 is SYDVKM. The CDR3 extends over 18 amino acids. The repertoire was sequenced with immunoSEQ multiplex PCR; TCRdb's copy has only in-frame clones and lacks some. The sample carries around 77,000 clones, less than 95% recorded once. The sequenced sample was peripheral blood. This sequence joins TRBV28 and TRBJ2-7, with TRBD2 matching over 15 bases. The receptor was isolated from a woman in her fifties or sixties with active COVID-19. The CDR3 DNA reads TGTGCCAGCAGTTTCCTACCGGGACTAGCGGGAGGTGAGTCCGAGCAGTACTTC. It is translated as CASSFLPGLAGGESEQYF.